The clone carrying this T cell receptor (beta chain) was counted only a few times. Its antigen remains unidentified. Assay: immunoSEQ multiplex PCR; the TCRdb copy retains only in-frame clones and omits some. This table has some 44,000 clones, roughly 80% appearing once. This CDR3 region has 15 residues. The germline V gene encodes CDR1 SGDLS and CDR2 YYNGEE. V dropped 0 bases and J dropped 3 bases, with 10 bases sitting between them. The data stem from a study of OX40 agonist ivuxolimab in advanced cancers. Across the study: Patients treated during dose escalation were battling hepatocellular carcinoma, melanoma, renal cell or head and neck cancer. General study results and limits: Certain nonresponding patients likewise had low normalized T-cell clonal expansion.

The sequences come from CD4+ or CD8+ T cells sorted from blood, collected in a trial of the OX40 agonist ivuxolimab. This TCR was sampled from an adult with an advanced solid tumor such as melanoma, head and neck, liver or kidney cancer. The chain carries TRBV9 and TRBJ2-1; D not resolved. CDR3 loop: CASSVENVIYNEQFF. CDR3 nucleotide sequence: TGTGCCAGCAGCGTAGAAAACGTTATCTACAATGAGCAGTTCTTC.